Listed here are 16 T cell receptor beta chains from one sample, sequenced in a study of T cell responses to AZD1222 COVID-19 vaccine. The repertoire was sequenced with immunoSEQ multiplex PCR; TCRdb's copy has only in-frame clones and lacks some. The sample carries about 140,000 clones, about 91% recorded once. The sequencing used peripheral blood, collected 28 days after the second AZD1222 dose. All receptors derive from an adult who received the AZD1222 COVID-19 vaccine.

The genes are TRBV19 and TRBJ1-2; D is unresolved. V was pared by 6 bases and J by 2 bases, with 10 bases between. CDR3 length: 13 residues. From germline, CDR1 is LNHDA and CDR2 SQIVND (reference sequence). The CDR3 reads CASSGNRNYGYTF. CDR3 DNA sequence: TGTGCCAGTAGCGGAAATAGAAACTATGGCTACACCTTC.

The V call is TRBV3-1 (or the pseudogene TRBV3-2), the J call TRBJ2-1; D is ambiguous. V lost 0 bases and J 9 bases, leaving 12 bases between the germline ends. The CDR3 has 14 residues. Looked up from germline, CDR1 is LGHDT and CDR2 is YNNKEL (reference sequence). Written as DNA, the CDR3 is TGTGCCAGCAGCCAAGAAGTAGGAAGCACTGAGCAGTTCTTC. Translating it yields CASSQEVGSTEQFF.

V is TRBV7-8 and J is TRBJ2-7, with 7 bases matching TRBD1. CDR1 is SGHVS, CDR2 FQNEAQ, per germline. The CDR3 runs 15 residues. J lost 3 bases, V lost 0 bases, and 5 bases had no gene match. The CDR3 DNA reads TGTGCCAGCAGCTTAGCAGGGGCAGGGGGCTACGAGCAGTACTTC. Its translation is CASSLAGAGGYEQYF.

J is TRBJ2-5 and V is TRBV4-3; D unresolved. Germline assignment: CDR1 LGHNA and CDR2 YSLEER. Trimming shortened V by 5 bases and J by 3 bases, and 13 bases separated the two germline ends. This CDR3 contains 14 residues. The CDR3 region is CASSKSDGEETQYF. The CDR3 DNA follows: TGCGCCAGCAGCAAAAGTGACGGAGAAGAGACCCAGTACTTC.

This chain uses TRBV28 with TRBJ2-7; the D is unclear. The V end lost 2 bases, the J end lost 6 bases, and 8 bases lay between the germline ends. Germline loops: CDR1 MDHEN, CDR2 SYDVKM. CDR3 length: 12 residues. Here the CDR3 DNA reads TGTGCCAGCAGTTTAATGGCCTCCGAGCAGTACTTC. This translates into CASSLMASEQYF.

The J gene is TRBJ2-2, the V gene TRBV24-1; D possibly corresponds to TRBD2 (7 bases). The CDR3 covers 17 residues. Trimming left V 0 bases short and J 2 bases short, with 12 bases between. CDR1 is KGHDR, CDR2 SFDVKD, per germline. The CDR3 region is CATSDLGEGDNTGELFF. For the CDR3, the DNA is TGTGCCACCAGTGATTTGGGGGAGGGGGATAACACCGGGGAGCTGTTTTTT.

CDR3 sequence reads: CASSSKRQGNNEQFF. The CDR3 DNA follows: TGTGCCAGCAGCTCGAAGAGACAGGGAAACAATGAGCAGTTCTTC. The gene calls are TRBV7-2 and TRBJ2-1, with 7 positions matching TRBD1. The CDR3 has 15 residues. Per germline, CDR1 SGHTA and CDR2 FQGNSA. The V and J ends lost 4 bases and 5 bases, in that order; junction bases with no gene match: 8.

The rearrangement links TRBV6-5 to TRBJ1-1; 7 bases are shared with TRBD1. Looked up from germline, CDR1 is MNHEY and CDR2 is SVGAGI. V lost 7 bases and J lost 3; bases outside the gene matches: 11. The CDR3 totals 15 residues. Here the CDR3 DNA reads TGTGCCAGCACCCATGGCGCAGGGGGATACACTGAAGCTTTCTTT. Translation gives CASTHGAGGYTEAFF.

J is TRBJ2-1 and V is TRBV7-3, with D unresolved. This CDR3 contains 13 residues. The V gene lost 1 base and the J gene lost 6 bases, with 7 bases spanning the gap. Germline V gene lookup returns CDR1 SGHTA and CDR2 FQGTGA. The CDR3 here is CASSLISSNEQFF. In nucleotides, the CDR3 is TGTGCCAGCAGCTTAATCAGCAGCAATGAGCAGTTCTTC.

Turning to this clone: The sample carries other DNA sequences with the same CDR3. This sequence joins TRBV28 and TRBJ1-2; no clear D gene. Germline CDR1 and CDR2: MDHEN and SYDVKM. V was pared by 2 bases and J by 5 bases, with 6 bases between. CDR3 length: 12 amino acids. The CDR3 DNA is TGTGCCAGCAGTTTAGTGGGGTATGGCTACACCTTC. Residues: CASSLVGYGYTF.

V and J are TRBV27 and TRBJ1-2; TRBD1 matches at 7 bases. Germline V gives CDR1 MNHEY, CDR2 SMNVEV (reference sequence). V dropped 0 bases and J dropped 6; count of bases not matched to a gene: 7. The CDR3 extends over 15 amino acids. The CDR3 spells CASSLSGGGLNGYTF. The CDR3 region has the DNA TGTGCCAGCAGTTTATCAGGGGGCGGGTTAAATGGCTACACCTTC.

The chain joins TRBV19 to TRBJ1-5; no firm D call. CDR3 size: 13 residues. Germline loops: CDR1 LNHDA, CDR2 SQIVND (reference sequence). V dropped 3 bases and J dropped 5 bases, with 8 bases sitting between them. The CDR3 coding sequence is TGTGCCAGTAGTATGACCGGGGATCAGCCCCAGCATTTT. Translating gives CASSMTGDQPQHF.

In this sample, this clone turned up once. This chain joins TRBV6-5 and TRBJ1-2; D is possibly TRBD1 (6 bases). Germline V gene sequence: CDR1 MNHEY, CDR2 SVGAGI. V was cut by 6 bases and J by 7 bases, with 15 bases left in between. The CDR3 sequence is 13 residues long. For the CDR3, the DNA is TGTGCCAGCAGACGAAACAGGGACTCTGGCTACACCTTC. Translation gives CASRRNRDSGYTF.

The chain uses TRBV20-1 and TRBJ1-2; D unclear. The CDR3 length is 10 residues. The V end lost 6 bases, the J end lost 8 bases, and 10 bases lay between the germline ends. CDR1 is DFQATT, CDR2 SNEGSKA, per germline (reference sequence). The CDR3 DNA reads as TGCAGTGCACAGAACGGGGGCTACACCTTC. Translated: CSAQNGGYTF.

The rearrangement uses TRBV5-1 and TRBJ1-2, with D maybe TRBD1 (6 bases). Germline V gives CDR1 SGHRS, CDR2 YFSETQ. Trimming shortened V by 4 bases and J by 5 bases, and 18 bases separated the two germline ends. This CDR3 has 15 residues. CDR3 sequence reads: CASSPLGGARYGYTF. CDR3 DNA: TGCGCCAGCAGCCCCCTCGGGGGGGCTCGGTATGGCTACACCTTC.

V and J are TRBV28 and TRBJ1-6, with D unresolved. Looked up from germline, CDR1 is MDHEN and CDR2 is SYDVKM. Trimming removed 7 bases from V and 6 bases from J, with 13 bases in between. CDR3 length: 14 residues. CDR3 residues: CASIVSPGNSPLHF. The CDR3 DNA reads TGTGCCAGCATTGTCTCCCCTGGTAATTCACCCCTCCACTTT. The full variable domain, with the rest looked up from reference TRBV28 and TRBJ1-6, is DVKVTQSSRYLVKRTGEKVFLECVQDMDHENMFWYRQDPGLGLRLIYFSYDVKMKEKGDIPEGYSVSREKKERFSLILESASTNQTSMYLCASIVSPGNSPLHFGNGTRLTVT.